A selection of T cell receptor beta chains follows, all from one sample in a study of CD8 T cells in ankylosing spondylitis. TCRdb re-derived calls from the 5' RACE reads in MiXCR, one entry per CDR3 protein. The profile shows some 200,000 distinct CDR3 sequences, about 18% of them singletons. Input material: blood, either unsorted or a sorted T cell fraction (not recorded which). These receptors came from a male donor aged 5 to 30 with ankylosing spondylitis or in good health (not recorded which). Both conserved end residues are part of each CDR3. The D gene is left open where the match is weak. Some rows have no size entry. The others give once, few or many, or a class for an expanded clone.

size: many
D: .
V: TRBV5-1
J: TRBJ2-5
DNA: TGCGCCAGCAGCTTCTCTAGCGCCAACCAAGAGACCCAGTACTTC
CDR3: CASSFSSANQETQYF

size: few
D: TRBD1
V: TRBV6-1
J: TRBJ2-4
DNA: TGTGCCAGCACTCAGGACAGGAAAAACATTCAGTACTTC
CDR3: CASTQDRKNIQYF

size: .
D: TRBD1
V: TRBV11-3
J: TRBJ1-1
DNA: TGTGCCAGCAGCTTAGTCGGACAGGGGTTCACTGAAGCTTTCTTT
CDR3: CASSLVGQGFTEAFF

size: .
D: TRBD2
V: TRBV29-1
J: TRBJ2-1
DNA: TGCAGCGTTGGGACTAGTCGGTCCTACAATGAGCAGTTCTTC
CDR3: CSVGTSRSYNEQFF

size: many
D: .
V: TRBV5-6
J: TRBJ2-3
DNA: TGTGCCAGCAGCTTGTTAGGAGAGGGGATCACAGATACGCAGTATTTT
CDR3: CASSLLGEGITDTQYF

size: many
D: TRBD2
V: TRBV3-1
J: TRBJ2-1
DNA: TGTGCCAGCAGCCAAGCACGCGGGAGATTCTACAATGAGCAGTTCTTC
CDR3: CASSQARGRFYNEQFF

size: .
D: .
V: TRBV28
J: TRBJ2-5
DNA: TGTGCCAGCAGAGTTGACCCGGAGACCCAGTACTTC
CDR3: CASRVDPETQYF

size: .
D: TRBD2
V: TRBV27
J: TRBJ2-7
DNA: TGTGCCAGCAGTACCCGACAGAGTAGGAAGGGACTAGCGGGAAACGAGCAGTACTTC
CDR3: CASSTRQSRKGLAGNEQYF

size: many
D: .
V: TRBV3-1
J: TRBJ1-1
DNA: TGTGCCAGCAGCCTAACCAGGGGGAACACTGAAGCTTTCTTT
CDR3: CASSLTRGNTEAFF

size: .
D: .
V: TRBV7-2
J: TRBJ2-3
DNA: TGTGCCAGCAGCACGGGGGGCGCAGATACGCAGTATTTT
CDR3: CASSTGGADTQYF

size: many
D: .
V: TRBV20-1
J: TRBJ2-3
DNA: TGCAGTGCTAGATTTATCGCGGATACGCAGTATTTT
CDR3: CSARFIADTQYF

size: .
D: .
V: TRBV7-2
J: TRBJ1-1
DNA: TGTGCCAGCAGCTTAGAATGGGGACATACTGAAGCTTTCTTT
CDR3: CASSLEWGHTEAFF

size: many
D: .
V: TRBV12-3/TRBV12-4
J: TRBJ2-5
DNA: TGTGCCAGCAGTTTTGGCGGCACGACTCAAGAGACCCAGTACTTC
CDR3: CASSFGGTTQETQYF

size: .
D: TRBD2
V: TRBV30
J: TRBJ2-1
DNA: TGTGCCTGGAGTCCCGGACTAGCGGGAGGGGAGCAGTTCTTC
CDR3: CAWSPGLAGGEQFF

size: .
D: .
V: TRBV29-1
J: TRBJ2-3
DNA: TGCAGCGTTGAAGAAGCTGTAGCGCCAACGCAGTATTTT
CDR3: CSVEEAVAPTQYF

size: many
D: TRBD2
V: TRBV6-5
J: TRBJ2-1
DNA: TGTGCCAGCAGTTATTTAGCCCCAGCGGGAGGGGATTGGAATGAGCAGTTCTTC
CDR3: CASSYLAPAGGDWNEQFF

size: many
D: .
V: TRBV15
J: TRBJ1-1
DNA: TGTGCCACCAGCAGATCCAGGGCTGGGAACACTGAAGCTTTCTTT
CDR3: CATSRSRAGNTEAFF

size: many
D: .
V: TRBV14
J: TRBJ2-3
DNA: TGTGCCAGCAGCCAAGTAGGGGGAGCGAGACCCACAGATACGCAGTATTTT
CDR3: CASSQVGGARPTDTQYF

size: many
D: TRBD1
V: TRBV25-1
J: TRBJ1-6
DNA: TGTGCCAGCAGACAGACAGGGAGTAATTCACCCCTCCACTTT
CDR3: CASRQTGSNSPLHF

size: .
D: .
V: TRBV6-5
J: TRBJ2-5
DNA: TGTGCCAGCAGTGATTTGACCCAGGAGACCCAGTACTTC
CDR3: CASSDLTQETQYF

size: many
D: .
V: TRBV12-3/TRBV12-4
J: TRBJ2-3
DNA: TGTGCCAGCGGGTTGACGGGACGCACAGATACGCAGTATTTT
CDR3: CASGLTGRTDTQYF

size: many
D: .
V: TRBV12-3/TRBV12-4
J: TRBJ2-7
DNA: TGTGCCAGCAGTTTCGCGGACCGGGGTCTCGAGCAGTACTTC
CDR3: CASSFADRGLEQYF

size: .
D: .
V: TRBV29-1
J: TRBJ2-2
DNA: TGCAGCGTACTTGACCGAAACGCGAACACCGGGGAGCTGTTTTTT
CDR3: CSVLDRNANTGELFF

size: many
D: TRBD2
V: TRBV24-1
J: TRBJ2-1
DNA: TGTGCCACCAGTGCACCGGGAGGCTGGAATGAGCAGTTCTTC
CDR3: CATSAPGGWNEQFF

size: many
D: .
V: TRBV12-3/TRBV12-4
J: TRBJ2-7
DNA: TGTGCCAGCAGCTCCCAGGTGGAGACCTCCTACGAGCAGTACTTC
CDR3: CASSSQVETSYEQYF

size: .
D: TRBD1
V: TRBV20-1
J: TRBJ1-3
DNA: TGCAGTGCTAGAGACGGGACAGCTGGAAACACCATATATTTT
CDR3: CSARDGTAGNTIYF

size: many
D: .
V: TRBV27
J: TRBJ2-1
DNA: TGTGCCAGCACCTCCCGGGCGCCCTTTGAGCAGTTCTTC
CDR3: CASTSRAPFEQFF

size: .
D: .
V: TRBV18
J: TRBJ2-7
DNA: TGTGCCAGCTCAGCGGACCGCGTCGTGCAGTACTTC
CDR3: CASSADRVVQYF

size: many
D: .
V: TRBV24-1
J: TRBJ2-5
DNA: TGTGCCACCTCTGATCAGTCAAGTAAAGAGACCCAGTACTTC
CDR3: CATSDQSSKETQYF

size: many
D: .
V: TRBV23-1
J: TRBJ2-5
DNA: TGCGCCAGCAGTCGAGAAGCATGGGGGGCCGGGCGGACGGAAGAGACCCAGTACTTC
CDR3: CASSREAWGAGRTEETQYF

size: many
D: TRBD2
V: TRBV7-9
J: TRBJ2-7
DNA: TGTGCCAGCGCCCTAGCGGGGTTTTCCTACGAGCAGTACTTC
CDR3: CASALAGFSYEQYF

size: many
D: TRBD1
V: TRBV6-2/TRBV6-3
J: TRBJ2-7
DNA: TGTGCCAGCAGTCGCCGGGACAGGGTACGCGAGCAGTACTTC
CDR3: CASSRRDRVREQYF

size: .
D: .
V: TRBV5-4
J: TRBJ2-1
DNA: TGTGCCAGCAGCTTGCTCGCGGTACACCCTTCAGGGAACAATGAGCAGTTCTTC
CDR3: CASSLLAVHPSGNNEQFF

size: many
D: TRBD1
V: TRBV20-1
J: TRBJ2-2
DNA: TGCAGTGTTTCAGGGGGCCGGAACACCGGGGAGCTGTTTTTT
CDR3: CSVSGGRNTGELFF

size: many
D: TRBD1
V: TRBV20-1
J: TRBJ1-2
DNA: TGCAGTGCTAGGCCTCAGGGGGATGGCTACACCTTC
CDR3: CSARPQGDGYTF

size: many
D: .
V: TRBV28
J: TRBJ2-7
DNA: TGTGCCAGCAGTTTAAGGACTCTTAGCTCCTACGAGCAGTACTTC
CDR3: CASSLRTLSSYEQYF

size: many
D: TRBD1
V: TRBV20-1
J: TRBJ2-1
DNA: TGCAGTGCAGATGGGACAGGGCAAGGAGTGGGTCAGTTCTTC
CDR3: CSADGTGQGVGQFF

size: many
D: .
V: TRBV2
J: TRBJ2-3
DNA: TGTGCCAGCAGTGAAAGGGGGGGGGCAGATACGCAGTATTTT
CDR3: CASSERGGADTQYF

size: .
D: TRBD1
V: TRBV9
J: TRBJ2-7
DNA: TGTGCCAGCAGCCCCCCCGGGACAGGGATCTACGAGCAGTACTTC
CDR3: CASSPPGTGIYEQYF

size: many
D: .
V: TRBV28
J: TRBJ1-1
DNA: TGTGCCAGCAGTTCCACGACAGGTCGGTGGACTGAAGCTTTCTTT
CDR3: CASSSTTGRWTEAFF

size: many
D: .
V: TRBV2
J: TRBJ1-1
DNA: TGTGCCAGCAGTGACGGAAGGGCGGGTTTCGGAGCTTTCTTT
CDR3: CASSDGRAGFGAFF

size: few
D: TRBD2
V: TRBV2
J: TRBJ2-1
DNA: TGTGCCAGCAAGCCGGGACTAGCGGGAGCCCATGAGCAGTTCTTC
CDR3: CASKPGLAGAHEQFF

size: many
D: TRBD2
V: TRBV12-3/TRBV12-4
J: TRBJ2-7
DNA: TGTGCCAGCAGTTCCTCGCGAGCGGGAGGGTACGAGCAGTACTTC
CDR3: CASSSSRAGGYEQYF

size: few
D: TRBD2
V: TRBV4-2
J: TRBJ2-3
DNA: TGTGCCAGCAGCCGAGGGACTAGCGGGAAAGGGGACACAGATACGCAGTATTTT
CDR3: CASSRGTSGKGDTDTQYF

size: few
D: .
V: TRBV4-1
J: TRBJ1-1
DNA: TGCGCCAGCAGCCAAGATGACACTGAAGCTTTCTTT
CDR3: CASSQDDTEAFF

size: many
D: TRBD2
V: TRBV6-6
J: TRBJ2-1
DNA: TGTGCCAGCAAGATTTGGGAGGGTAGCTCCTACAATGAGCAGTTCTTC
CDR3: CASKIWEGSSYNEQFF

size: many
D: .
V: TRBV12-3/TRBV12-4
J: TRBJ1-4
DNA: TGTGCCAGCAGTTTAGCGCAGTTAGGAAGGCAGAGAAATGAAAAACTGTTTTTT
CDR3: CASSLAQLGRQRNEKLFF

size: many
D: .
V: TRBV11-1
J: TRBJ1-1
DNA: TGTGCCAGCAGTTCTGGGACCGAAGCTTTCTTT
CDR3: CASSSGTEAFF

size: many
D: .
V: TRBV28
J: TRBJ2-7
DNA: TGTGCCAGCAGTTTTGGGACTGCTTTCTACGAGCAGTACTTC
CDR3: CASSFGTAFYEQYF

size: many
D: .
V: TRBV29-1
J: TRBJ2-7
DNA: TGCAGCGTCGGGACCGGGGAGCAGTACTTC
CDR3: CSVGTGEQYF

size: many
D: TRBD2
V: TRBV3-1
J: TRBJ2-3
DNA: TGTGCCAGCAGCCGCCGGAGCGGGAGAGGCACAGATACGCAGTATTTT
CDR3: CASSRRSGRGTDTQYF

size: many
D: TRBD2
V: TRBV20-1
J: TRBJ2-3
DNA: TGCAGTGCTAGGGGGACTAGAGAGGGCACAGATACGCAGTATTTT
CDR3: CSARGTREGTDTQYF

size: few
D: .
V: TRBV6-6
J: TRBJ2-3
DNA: TGTGCCAGCAGTGGCGCAGATACGCAGTATTTT
CDR3: CASSGADTQYF

size: many
D: .
V: TRBV20-1
J: TRBJ2-5
DNA: TGCAGTGCTAGAGATGAAGTGGCGACTATGCAAGAGACCCAGTACTTC
CDR3: CSARDEVATMQETQYF

size: .
D: TRBD1
V: TRBV2
J: TRBJ2-3
DNA: TGTGCTCAGAGACAGGGGACGAACACAGATACGCAGTATTTT
CDR3: CAQRQGTNTDTQYF

size: many
D: TRBD2
V: TRBV20-1
J: TRBJ2-7
DNA: TGCAGTGCCCAGGTGGGCGGGAGTTCCTACGAGCAGTACTTC
CDR3: CSAQVGGSSYEQYF

size: .
D: .
V: TRBV30
J: TRBJ2-1
DNA: TGTGCCTGGAGTCTATCTAGGGAGCAGTTCTTC
CDR3: CAWSLSREQFF

size: .
D: TRBD2
V: TRBV12-3/TRBV12-4
J: TRBJ2-3
DNA: TGTGCCAGCAGTAACCGACTAGCGGGGCTCACAGATACGCAGTATTTT
CDR3: CASSNRLAGLTDTQYF

size: many
D: .
V: TRBV5-1
J: TRBJ1-2
DNA: TGCGCCAGCAGCTTGGCCCGGACGGAGAATGGCTACACCTTC
CDR3: CASSLARTENGYTF

size: many
D: .
V: TRBV24-1
J: TRBJ2-3
DNA: TGTGCCACCAGTGAAAGAAGCAGTAGGGCAGATACGCAGTATTTT
CDR3: CATSERSSRADTQYF